This T cell receptor (beta chain) is from a study of post-analysis software for immune sequencing data. Turning to the study itself: Relapsing-remitting, secondary progressive and progressive-relapsing forms made up the multiple sclerosis disease courses. Whole-study results and caveats: Controls' normalized Chao1 diversity significantly exceeded that of multiple sclerosis patients. Controls showed lower frequencies than patients for four to six TRBV segments, and TRBV5-6, TRBV5-1 and TRBV20-1 were among these.

CDR3 length: 12 residues. Germline CDR1 and CDR2: SGHTA and FQGNSA. Trimming removed 4 bases from V and 8 bases from J, with 11 bases in between. Unique molecular identifiers were carried by the TCR beta cDNA libraries. One entry per CDR3 protein, called by TCRdb with MiXCR from the PCR reads. The sample carries some 890,000 distinct CDR3 sequences, roughly 50% recorded once. Points on this clonotype: Its antigen is undetermined.

Sequencing was done on a sample of blood. The J gene is TRBJ1-2, the V gene TRBV7-2; the D is unclear. This sequence was found in a girl aged 10-17 years with multiple sclerosis. The CDR3 DNA reads TGTGCCAGCAGCTCTGTCATGGGAGGCTACACCTTC. Its protein is CASSSVMGGYTF.